One sample yielded the 14 T cell receptor beta chains listed below, sequenced in a study of T cells in Graves' hyperthyroidism and ophthalmopathy. Researchers took RNA transcripts and amplified the TCR beta CDR3 regions from them. Using the HTBI primer set, a first-round RT-PCR was run on the TCR CDR3. Each CDR3 protein gets one entry after TCRdb re-called the multiplex PCR reads with MiXCR. Of about 250,000 distinct CDR3 sequences listed, approximately 24% are singletons. Sequenced sample: blood. Receptor source: a woman aged 40 to 49 with Graves' ophthalmopathy.

In this sample, this clonotype turned up many times. The rearrangement uses TRBV19 and TRBJ1-2; tentative D call: TRBD1 (6 bases). The CDR3 has 15 amino acids. Trimming shortened V by 7 bases and J by 4 bases, and 19 bases separated the two germline ends. Germline V gives CDR1 LNHDA, CDR2 SQIVND (reference sequence). Here the CDR3 DNA reads TGTGCCAGTACCCCGGGACACCTGGGGGCCTATGGCTACACCTTC. This encodes CASTPGHLGAYGYTF.

In its sample, this clonotype was seen many times. This chain connects TRBV28 to TRBJ2-7; 7 nucleotides match TRBD1. J lost 7 bases, V lost 1 base, and 10 bases had no gene match. This CDR3 contains 15 residues. Per the germline V gene, CDR1 is MDHEN and CDR2 is SYDVKM. The DNA of the CDR3 is TGTGCCAGCAGTTTATTCGGGGACAGCGCCCTGGAGCAGTACTTC. Translated: CASSLFGDSALEQYF.

The sample holds many counts of this clonotype. The genes are TRBV2 and TRBJ1-1, with a possible D match to TRBD1 (5 bases). V shed 4 bases and J shed 5 bases, with 11 bases lying between them. The CDR3 length is 13 residues. Germline loops: CDR1 SNHLY, CDR2 FYNNEI. CDR3 DNA sequence: TGTGCCAGCAGTGTTACCAGGGAAACTGAAGCTTTCTTT. Its translation: CASSVTRETEAFF.

In DNA, the CDR3 is TGTGCCAGCAGCGTAGGCCAGGGGTTGGGTTACGAGCAGTACTTC. Protein sequence: CASSVGQGLGYEQYF. The genes are TRBV9 and TRBJ2-7; D may be TRBD1 (6 bases). Germline V gene data show CDR1 as SGDLS and CDR2 as YYNGEE. The CDR3 runs 15 residues. Trimming took 0 bases from V and 4 from J, leaving 14 bases between them.

This clonotype came up many times. This sequence joins TRBV28 and TRBJ1-5; D is unclear. This CDR3 has 14 residues. Trimming pared 2 bases from V and 5 bases from J, leaving 10 bases between. Germline values: CDR1 MDHEN, CDR2 SYDVKM. Here the CDR3 reads CASSLRDTDQPQHF. The CDR3 DNA sequence: TGTGCCAGCAGTTTAAGAGACACAGATCAGCCCCAGCATTTT. The entire variable domain, with the rest obtained from reference TRBV28 and TRBJ1-5, is as follows: DVKVTQSSRYLVKRTGEKVFLECVQDMDHENMFWYRQDPGLGLRLIYFSYDVKMKEKGDIPEGYSVSREKKERFSLILESASTNQTSMYLCASSLRDTDQPQHFGDGTRLSIL.

This clonotype was seen at least ten times. V is TRBV7-8 and J is TRBJ2-7; 8 bases map to TRBD2. Trimming cost V 5 bases and J 7 bases; bases outside gene matches: 13. This CDR3 has 15 residues. Per germline, CDR1 SGHVS and CDR2 FQNEAQ. CDR3 amino acids: CASSPLGNSGIEQYF. In nucleotides, the CDR3 is TGTGCCAGCAGCCCCCTCGGAAATAGCGGGATAGAGCAGTACTTC.

This clonotype was detected many times. The rearrangement uses TRBV27 and TRBJ2-7; a possible D gene is TRBD2 (6 bases). V lost 1 base and J lost 1, with 14 bases in between. The CDR3 length is 16 residues. CDR1 MNHEY and CDR2 SMNVEV come from the germline V gene (reference sequence). The CDR3 reads CASSLFAGLTSYEQYF. CDR3 bases: TGTGCCAGCAGTTTATTCGCGGGACTTACATCCTACGAGCAGTACTTC.

The chain links TRBV20-1 to TRBJ2-5, with D possibly matching TRBD2 (5 bases). Per the germline V gene, CDR1 is DFQATT and CDR2 is SNEGSKA (reference sequence). The CDR3 has 11 residues. The V gene lost 6 bases and the J gene lost 5 bases, with 10 bases spanning the gap. CDR3 protein: CSAFKRETQYF. The CDR3 DNA is TGCAGTGCGTTTAAGCGGGAGACCCAGTACTTC.

This clonotype was found many times. DNA of the CDR3: TGTGCCAGCACGAGGACAGGGTCCTCTGGGGCCAACGTCCTGACTTTC. Residues: CASTRTGSSGANVLTF. The chain has TRBV6-6 and TRBJ2-6; 8 bases line up with TRBD1. The germline gives CDR1 MNHNY, CDR2 SVGAGI (reference sequence). V dropped 7 bases and J dropped 0; count of bases not matched to a gene: 5. The CDR3 contains 16 residues.

This clonotype was seen ten or more times. The V gene is TRBV30, the J gene TRBJ2-7, with D unresolved. The germline gives CDR1 GTSNPN, CDR2 SVGIG (reference sequence). V was clipped by 0 bases and J by 0 bases, with 9 bases between them. The CDR3 runs to 14 residues. CDR3 bases: TGTGCCTGGAGTGTAGGGTCGGGCTCCTACGAGCAGTACTTC. Translating it yields CAWSVGSGSYEQYF.

This clonotype showed up many times. V is TRBV7-6 and J is TRBJ1-1, with TRBD1 as a possible D gene (5 bases). The CDR3 covers 16 residues. Germline V gene sequence: CDR1 SGHVS, CDR2 FNYEAQ. V lost 1 base and J lost 1, with 13 bases in between. Here the CDR3 reads CASSLVRAGQNTEAFF. CDR3 DNA: TGTGCCAGCAGCTTAGTCCGAGCAGGGCAGAACACTGAAGCTTTCTTT.

This clonotype has a count of ten or more. The rearrangement links TRBV27 to TRBJ2-7; the D gene is possibly TRBD1 (5 bases). The germline V gene has CDR1 MNHEY and CDR2 SMNVEV (reference sequence). Trimming removed 0 bases at V and 7 bases at J, with 13 bases between. The CDR3 extends over 14 amino acids. The CDR3 loop reads CASSLSARVVEQYF. DNA of the CDR3: TGTGCCAGCAGTTTATCGGCCAGGGTGGTTGAGCAGTACTTC.

This clonotype was seen repeatedly, ten times or more. This sequence joins TRBV9 and TRBJ2-7, with TRBD1 matching over 8 bases. CDR1 is SGDLS, CDR2 YYNGEE, per germline. Unmatched junction bases numbered 8, after V lost 3 bases and J lost 6 bases. There are 14 residues in the CDR3. The CDR3 is CASSAGTGPFEQYF. The CDR3 bases are TGTGCCAGCAGCGCCGGGACAGGCCCCTTCGAGCAGTACTTC.

There are a few counts of this clonotype. The chain combines TRBV12-3 or TRBV12-4 with TRBJ2-7, with D hard to call. V gave up 3 bases and J gave up 9 bases, with 15 bases separating them. The CDR3 contains 13 residues. The CDR3 spells CASSFTVYARQYF. CDR3 sequence (DNA): TGTGCCAGCAGTTTTACGGTCTACGCAAGGCAGTACTTC.